This entry concerns a single T cell receptor (beta chain). These data are taken from a study of blood T cell repertoires in COVID-19. V lost 8 bases and J 3 bases, leaving 8 bases between the germline ends. This CDR3 is 12 amino acids long. Here immunoSEQ multiplex PCR was the method, and the copy in TCRdb shows in-frame clones only, minus some. The sample includes some 150,000 clones, 88% of them seen just once. The sequence came from a woman aged 30 to 39 with acute COVID-19. This chain uses TRBV12-3 or TRBV12-4 with TRBJ1-5; D is unresolved. Source material: PBMCs or T cells enriched from blood (not recorded which). The CDR3 DNA is TGTGCCAGCCTATCGCCCAATCAGCCCCAGCATTTT. As protein: CASLSPNQPQHF.